These 10 T cell receptor beta chains originate from one sample sequenced in a study of T cell responses to AZD1222 COVID-19 vaccine. The assay was immunoSEQ multiplex PCR, and TCRdb's table has in-frame clones only and misses some. Of 100,000 to 120,000 clones listed, 65% to 85% are singletons. This sample comprised peripheral blood, obtained on day 0 of AZD1222 vaccination. These receptors all stem from an adult in good health.

The chain is built from TRBV2 and TRBJ2-5; tentatively, D is TRBD2 (5 bases). The CDR3 loop spans 13 amino acids. V lost 7 bases, J lost 1 base, and 10 bases lay in between. The germline V gene encodes CDR1 SNHLY and CDR2 FYNNEI. The CDR3 loop reads CASNEGVQETQYF. As DNA, the CDR3 is TGTGCCAGCAATGAGGGAGTCCAAGAGACCCAGTACTTC. The full variable domain, with the rest looked up from reference TRBV2 and TRBJ2-5, is EPEVTQTPSHQVTQMGQEVILRCVPISNHLYFYWYRQILGQKVEFLVSFYNNEISEKSEIFDDQFSVERPDGSNFTLKIRSTKLEDSAMYFCASNEGVQETQYFGPGTRLLVL.

The CDR3 DNA follows: TGTGCCAGCAGCCAGGCGCCGGGGTGGGCCGGATGGAATCCCGAAAACATTCAGTACTTC. It is translated as CASSQAPGWAGWNPENIQYF. This rearrangement joins TRBV6-2 or TRBV6-3 to TRBJ2-4, with a possible D match to TRBD2 (5 bases). The CDR3 covers 20 residues. The V and J ends lost 6 bases and 5 bases respectively, with 32 bases between them. In germline, CDR1 is MNHEY, CDR2 SVGEGT.

CDR3 residues: CASSKEQGRGYGYTF. DNA of the CDR3: TGTGCCAGCAGCAAAGAACAGGGCAGAGGCTATGGCTACACCTTC. This chain connects TRBV21-1 to TRBJ1-2; the table's TRBD1 call for D was not verified on the DNA. TRBV21-1 is termed a pseudogene. The CDR3 is 15 amino acids.

The genes are TRBV18 and TRBJ1-4, with a possible D match to TRBD1 (6 bases). V was shortened by 2 bases and J by 5 bases, with 12 bases between the two germline ends. The CDR3 extends over 15 amino acids. Looked up from germline, CDR1 is KGHSH and CDR2 is LQKENI. The CDR3 spells CASSPIGGGNEKLFF. CDR3 nucleotide sequence: TGTGCCAGCTCACCAATCGGGGGCGGGAATGAAAAACTGTTTTTT. Filled out from reference TRBV18 and TRBJ1-4, the complete variable domain reads NAGVMQNPRHLVRRRGQEARLRCSPMKGHSHVYWYRQLPEEGLKFMVYLQKENIIDESGMPKERFSAEFPKEGPSILRIQQVVRGDSAAYFCASSPIGGGNEKLFFGSGTQLSVL.

The V and J genes are TRBV6-4 and TRBJ1-1; TRBD1 is a possible D gene (5 bases). Germline V gives CDR1 MRHNA, CDR2 SNTAGT. The CDR3 covers 13 residues. V was trimmed by 3 bases and J by 11 bases, leaving 16 bases between them. The CDR3 spells CASSDYVGARAFF. The CDR3 DNA is TGTGCCAGCAGTGATTATGTTGGGGCACGGGCTTTCTTT.

This chain joins TRBV5-1 and TRBJ2-1; 7 bases map to TRBD2. The germline CDR1 and CDR2 sequences are SGHRS and YFSETQ. The junction had 7 bases not matched to a gene; V was cut back by 6 bases and J by 1 base. The CDR3 is 15 residues long. CDR3 in DNA: TGCGCCAGCACCCGGACTAGTAAGTCCTACAATGAGCAGTTCTTC. Protein sequence: CASTRTSKSYNEQFF. The variable domain in full, with the rest retrieved from reference TRBV5-1 and TRBJ2-1, is KAGVTQTPRYLIKTRGQQVTLSCSPISGHRSVSWYQQTPGQGLQFLFEYFSETQRNKGNFPGRFSGRQFSNSRSEMNVSTLELGDSALYLCASTRTSKSYNEQFFGPGTRLTVL.

Notes on this clone: Distinct nucleotide sequences in the sample also encode this CDR3. This rearrangement joins TRBV7-9 to TRBJ2-7; possibly TRBD1 for D (5 bases). The germline V and J ends were trimmed by 5 bases and 4 bases, with 9 bases remaining between them. Per germline, CDR1 SEHNR and CDR2 FQNEAQ (reference sequence). The CDR3 totals 12 residues. CDR3 DNA sequence: TGTGCCAGCAGCCAGCAGGGATACGAGCAGTACTTC. It codes for CASSQQGYEQYF.

The rearrangement joins TRBV12-5 to TRBJ2-3, with TRBD1 identical over 8 bases. Germline lookup yields CDR1 LGHNT and CDR2 FRNRAP. J was trimmed by 5 bases and V by 5 bases; bases with no gene match: 6. The CDR3 spans 14 residues. DNA of the CDR3: TGTGCTAGTGGTCTGGACAGGGTCGGAGATACGCAGTATTTT. It specifies CASGLDRVGDTQYF. The variable domain in full, completed from reference TRBV12-5 and TRBJ2-3, reads DARVTQTPRHKVTEMGQEVTMRCQPILGHNTVFWYRQTMMQGLELLAYFRNRAPLDDSGMPKDRFSAEMPDATLATLKIQPSEPRDSAVYFCASGLDRVGDTQYFGPGTRLTVL.

The chain recombines TRBV6-5 with TRBJ2-1, with D unresolved. Germline V gene sequence: CDR1 MNHEY, CDR2 SVGAGI. The length of the CDR3 is 12 residues. The ends were cut back, 4 bases at V and 9 bases at J, with 10 bases in the middle. Here the CDR3 DNA reads TGTGCCAGCAGTTCATTGGTTACTGAGCAGTTCTTC. The encoded protein is CASSSLVTEQFF.

A note on this clone: Germline is not matched at one junction end, which may reflect a read error. The gene calls are TRBV7-9 and TRBJ1-6; 9 nucleotides align to TRBD1. CDR3 size: 14 residues. The germline gives CDR1 SEHNR, CDR2 FQNEAQ (reference sequence). CDR3 residues: CASSRDRDKSPLHF. CDR3 nucleotides: TGTGCCAGCAGCAGGGACAGGGATAAGTCACCCCTCCACTTT.